A selection of T cell receptor beta chains follows, all from one sample in a study of blood T cell repertoires in COVID-19. Assay used: immunoSEQ multiplex PCR; TCRdb lists only in-frame clones, some missing. The table records 350,000 to 450,000 clones, roughly nine tenths of them present only once. Sample: PBMCs or T cells enriched from blood (not recorded which). The receptor set was obtained from a man aged 30-40 years who had recovered from COVID-19. Each CDR3 is given with its conserved first and last residue. D genes are given only for firm matches. Only some rows state a clone size, as once, few, many or a class for expanded clones.

clone_size	v_call	d_call	j_call	cdr3_aa	cdr3_nt
few	TRBV9	TRBD2	TRBJ2-1	CASSSSGEGYNEQFF	TGTGCCAGCAGCTCTAGCGGGGAGGGCTACAATGAGCAGTTCTTC
NA	TRBV28	NA	TRBJ1-2	CASRRLGDGYTF	TGTGCCAGCAGACGCCTGGGAGATGGCTACACCTTC
NA	TRBV25-1	TRBD1	TRBJ2-7	CATRTGGSYEQYF	TGTGCCACCCGGACAGGTGGTTCCTACGAGCAGTACTTC
NA	TRBV5-4	NA	TRBJ2-7	CASSLALDSGHEQYF	TGTGCCAGCAGCTTGGCCTTGGACAGTGGCCACGAGCAGTACTTC
NA	TRBV28	TRBD2	TRBJ2-3	CASSLSLVAGEETSTDTQYF	TGTGCCAGCAGTTTGTCGTTGGTAGCGGGTGAAGAAACTAGCACAGATACGCAGTATTTT
NA	TRBV3-1/TRBV3-2	TRBD2	TRBJ2-7	CASSHGLAEQYF	TGTGCCAGCAGCCATGGACTAGCCGAGCAGTACTTC
NA	TRBV2	TRBD1	TRBJ2-7	CASRTGTGAYEQYF	TGTGCCAGCAGGACCGGGACAGGGGCCTACGAGCAGTACTTC
NA	TRBV7-8	NA	TRBJ2-1	CASSLGDKPYNEQFF	TGTGCCAGCAGCTTAGGGGACAAACCCTACAATGAGCAGTTCTTC
NA	TRBV19	TRBD1	TRBJ1-2	CASLTGQGDYGYTF	TGTGCCAGCCTCACGGGACAGGGGGACTATGGCTACACCTTC
NA	TRBV9	TRBD2	TRBJ2-2	CASSPRLAPGTGELFF	TGTGCCAGCAGCCCAAGACTAGCCCCCGGGACCGGGGAGCTGTTTTTT
NA	TRBV3-1/TRBV3-2	NA	TRBJ1-1	CASSQAGPRTEAFF	TGTGCCAGCAGCCAAGCAGGTCCCCGGACTGAAGCTTTCTTT
NA	TRBV7-9	NA	TRBJ1-1	CASSLVELNTEAFF	TGTGCCAGCAGCTTAGTCGAGTTAAACACTGAAGCTTTCTTT
NA	TRBV28	NA	TRBJ1-2	CASSFIKGGYTF	TGTGCCAGCAGTTTCATCAAGGGGGGCTACACCTTC
NA	TRBV11-2	NA	TRBJ2-7	CASSLGVTFSYEQYF	TGTGCCAGCAGCTTAGGAGTTACCTTCTCCTACGAGCAGTACTTC
NA	TRBV7-9	NA	TRBJ1-4	CASSSRRGTTNEKLFF	TGTGCCAGCAGCTCAAGGCGGGGTACAACTAATGAAAAACTGTTTTTT
NA	TRBV19	NA	TRBJ1-2	CASSASDGRGTF	TGTGCCAGTAGTGCCTCCGATGGTCGGGGGACCTTC
NA	TRBV7-9	TRBD1	TRBJ2-1	CASSYNRGRTYNEQFF	TGTGCCAGCAGCTACAACAGGGGGCGGACCTACAATGAGCAGTTCTTC
NA	TRBV28	NA	TRBJ1-6	CASYDRSSYNSPLHF	TGTGCCAGCTACGACAGAAGCTCCTATAATTCACCCCTCCACTTT
NA	TRBV5-4	TRBD1	TRBJ1-4	CASSQDRGVANEKLFF	TGTGCCAGCAGCCAAGACAGGGGTGTAGCTAATGAAAAACTGTTTTTT
NA	TRBV2	NA	TRBJ2-3	CASRQTTGISDTQYF	TGTGCCAGCAGGCAAACAACAGGGATTTCGGATACGCAGTATTTT
NA	TRBV18	NA	TRBJ2-7	CASSTQDSFSYEQYF	TGTGCCAGCTCCACTCAGGACAGCTTTTCCTACGAGCAGTACTTC
NA	TRBV7-2	TRBD1	TRBJ1-5	CASSLKTGDWPQHF	TGTGCCAGCAGCTTAAAAACAGGGGATTGGCCCCAGCATTTT
NA	TRBV14	TRBD1	TRBJ2-1	CASRSGLSRGLYNEQFF	TGTGCCAGCAGATCGGGACTCTCCAGGGGGCTATACAATGAGCAGTTCTTC
once	TRBV7-2	NA	TRBJ1-5	CASSSGTHEGQPQHF	TGTGCCAGCAGCTCCGGGACACACGAGGGTCAGCCCCAGCATTTT
once	TRBV5-1	TRBD2	TRBJ2-2	CASSLLGGIDTGELFF	TGCGCCAGCAGCCTCCTGGGGGGGATTGACACCGGGGAGCTGTTTTTT
NA	TRBV28	TRBD1	TRBJ2-1	CASNTDRVSYNEQFF	TGTGCCAGCAATACGGACAGGGTCTCCTACAATGAGCAGTTCTTC